This entry describes one T cell receptor (beta chain). Its antigen specificity is not known. Base qualities are not at hand, and no much larger clone is one base apart. Using the deep immunoSEQ assay, multiplex PCR amplified TCR CDR3 regions from genomic DNA. Extracted genomic DNA from each cell subset was distributed evenly across all wells of several immunoSEQ 96-well plates, and each plate was treated as a replicate. Each replicate PCR for sorted subsets received roughly 0.2 ug genomic DNA, equal to tens of thousands of T cell genomes. The purified libraries were quantified using a Qubit 3.0 fluorometer, sized with a Bioanalyzer 2100, and then quantified again using the KAPA Library Quantification kit. A separate single-read 150-cycle Illumina NextSeq 550 flow cell was used to sequence each immunoSEQ 96-well plate. From the authors' description of their analysis: Because only junctional sequences without quality scores were contained in the immunoSEQ output, filtering matching that applied to full-length reads could not be performed. To assign V/J genes and CDR3, sequences were annotated using PyIR, a Python wrapper for IgBLAST v1.9, with IMGT germline references. Any read was removed if the V/J assignment was weak (E-value above 1e-6), the CDR3 was missing, or the read contained stop codons, out-of-frame junctions, or ambiguous translated residues. V3J clonotypes were defined as sequences sharing the same inferred V gene, J gene, and CDR3 amino acid sequence. The percentage overlap between two repertoires was calculated by dividing the number of shared unique clonotypes by the size of the smaller repertoire. Three approaches were used to assess repertoire richness: RTK rarefaction, the Chao1 estimator, and Recon v2.1 estimates of unobserved clonotypes. For all TCRbeta clonotypes obtained by the gDNA method from several donors, generation probabilities were computed with OLGA. TCRdb took this table from immuneACCESS and kept in-frame rearrangements with V and J called. Such tables lack part of the clones; where checked against another copy, unresolved V genes explain under half of the gap, and the rest is unexplained. D and trimming come from the DNA, and the V and J calls and clone size come from that table. This sample is represented by about 700,000 clones; 92% of them were singletons. The top ten clones comprise 24% of the sample.

This entry comes from a study of shared clonotypes between healthy human individuals (TCRdb year 2020). Background for the entire study: A few men and two women, aged 18 to 49 years, made up the cohort. For each donor, CD4 naive and CD4 memory were each given three plates, CD8 naive was given two plates, and CD8 memory was given one plate. To estimate repertoire size and how much clonotype sharing occurs between individuals, the study deeply sequenced the blood TCR repertoires of several healthy adults. To increase sequencing depth and limit assay-specific biases, different laboratories used diverse techniques to prepare libraries and sequence TCR repertoires. Between about 0.8 and 9 billion PBMCs per donor were obtained by leukapheresis. Study-level results and caveats: Compared with non-shared clonotypes, clonotypes shared by all four sorted-subset donors had higher generation probabilities. The small number of donors limited the genetic and exposure-history diversity represented. Pairwise subsampling indicated that sequencing depth was expected to affect the degree of clonotype sharing among donors. Sampling was restricted to blood, and TCR repertoires in tissues likely differ from the TCR repertoires found in blood. Incomplete sequencing was indicated by rarefaction of sorted-subset datasets, despite the large sequencing depth. Naive subsets generally had larger estimated clonotype richness than memory subsets did. When a few donors were compared, the shared fraction of clonotypes was about 5.2% for naive CD4, 3.5% to 4% for naive CD8, roughly 2.3% for memory CD4, and approximately 0.4% for memory CD8.

Trimming leaves V shorter by 4 bases and J shorter by 7 bases, with the junction holding 8 bases beyond the gene matches. Measured from the cysteine to the phenylalanine, the CDR3 is 15 residues long. Only the CDR3 part of the read is kept: 45 bases, read in frame from the first base. In the germline V gene (reference sequence), CDR1 corresponds to SEHNR and CDR2 to FQNEAQ. For the CD8 naive samples, CD45RO-negative cells were positively selected for CCR7, yielding a CD45RA+CCR7+ population from which TemRA cells were excluded. Healthy HIV-negative adults with no recently reported acute infections or vaccinations were included as donors. Only Caucasian adults living in Nashville, Tennessee, USA were represented among the donors. Blood was obtained by leukapheresis, after which PBMCs were separated by Ficoll-Histopaque density gradient centrifugation and cryopreserved in liquid nitrogen vapor phase. Analytical flow cytometry was used to check the purity and quantity of each magnetically sorted T cell population. Genomic DNA was isolated from each sorted fraction and quantified by UV absorbance on a Nanodrop 2000c.

The sequenced sample was naive CD8+ T cells sorted from blood. Read against the paper, the sample's cell subset or site label means: CD45RA+CCR7+. Recombination joined TRBV7-9 with TRBJ2-1; 9 junctional bases match TRBD1. This TCR was recovered from a man aged 25-45 years in good health. The CDR3 in this case is CASSSTGGGMNEQFF. The nucleotide sequence reads as follows: TGTGCCAGCAGCTCAACAGGGGGCGGCATGAATGAGCAGTTCTTC.